These 24 T cell receptor beta chains share one sample of origin, sequenced in a study of post-analysis software for immune sequencing data. Study conclusions and caveats: Controls had lower frequencies than patients of five or six TRBV segments, which included TRBV5-6, TRBV5-1 and TRBV20-1.

TCR beta cDNA libraries included unique molecular identifiers. TCRdb passed the PCR reads through MiXCR, listing each CDR3 protein once. Of roughly 700,000 distinct CDR3 sequences detected, roughly 27% appear once; the ten largest clones hold roughly 0.54%. Antigen specificity for these receptors is unknown. Source material: blood. The receptors derive from a girl aged 5 to 17 with multiple sclerosis.

This chain connects TRBV5-1 to TRBJ2-3; D assignment may be TRBD1 or TRBD2 (6 bases each). The CDR3 is made up of 15 amino acids. The germline V gene has CDR1 SGHRS and CDR2 YFSETQ. V was clipped by 0 bases and J by 5 bases, with 13 bases between them. CDR3 protein: CASSLGRDNQDTQYF. CDR3 DNA sequence: TGCGCCAGCAGCTTGGGGCGGGACAATCAAGATACGCAGTATTTT.

There are a few counts of this clonotype. The chain employs TRBV18 and TRBJ2-3; the D gene could be TRBD1 or TRBD2 (6 bases each). The V end lost 6 bases, the J end lost 5 bases, and 18 bases lay between the germline ends. This CDR3 has 15 amino acids. In germline, CDR1 is KGHSH, CDR2 LQKENI. The CDR3 DNA follows: TGTGCCAGCTCCCGGAGGGCAGGGGCTGGAGATACGCAGTATTTT. Its protein product is CASSRRAGAGDTQYF. Full variable domain (rest looked up from reference TRBV18 and TRBJ2-3): NAGVMQNPRHLVRRRGQEARLRCSPMKGHSHVYWYRQLPEEGLKFMVYLQKENIIDESGMPKERFSAEFPKEGPSILRIQQVVRGDSAAYFCASSRRAGAGDTQYFGPGTRLTVL.

The V call is TRBV7-9, the J call TRBJ2-2, with D maybe TRBD2 (5 bases). Germline-derived CDR1 and CDR2 are SEHNR and FQNEAQ (reference sequence). This CDR3 region has 16 residues. V was cut by 1 base and J by 6 bases, with 15 bases left in between. As DNA, the CDR3 is TGTGCCAGCAGCTTAGACAGCGGATGGATCGCCGGGGAGCTGTTTTTT. As protein: CASSLDSGWIAGELFF.

This clonotype was seen a handful of times. The V gene is TRBV5-5, the J gene TRBJ2-1, with D possibly TRBD2 on 6 matching bases. Germline-derived CDR1 and CDR2 are SGHKS and YYEKEE (reference sequence). Trimming pared 3 bases from V and 5 bases from J, leaving 12 bases between. The CDR3 has 14 residues. Here the CDR3 reads CASSYGGLNNEQFF. CDR3 DNA: TGTGCCAGCAGCTATGGGGGACTTAACAATGAGCAGTTCTTC.

This clonotype appeared many times. The rearrangement uses TRBV12-3 or TRBV12-4 and TRBJ2-3, with no clear D. Trimming cost V 7 bases and J 6 bases, with 8 bases left between them. CDR3 length: 11 amino acids. CDR3 loop: CASTPGDTQYF. DNA for the CDR3: TGTGCCAGCACCCCCGGGGATACGCAGTATTTT.

V is TRBV6-5 and J is TRBJ2-1, with 15 bases aligning to TRBD2. The V segment lost 2 bases and the J segment 5 bases; nucleotides outside the gene matches: 16. The CDR3 loop spans 21 amino acids. The germline CDR1 and CDR2 sequences are MNHEY and SVGAGI. Here the CDR3 reads CASSYLPGLAGGGFGHNEQFF. As DNA, the CDR3 is TGTGCCAGCAGTTACCTACCGGGACTAGCGGGAGGAGGTTTTGGCCACAATGAGCAGTTCTTC.

This clonotype was picked up one time. It is likely a read error, because the conserved phenylalanine at the end of the CDR3 is missing. This chain links TRBV12-3 or TRBV12-4 with TRBJ2-3; D is undetermined. V lost 5 bases to trimming and J lost 1 base, with 16 bases between them. CDR3 length: 16 residues. CDR3 residues: CASSLSRALRTDTQYL. The CDR3 coding sequence is TGTGCCAGCAGTCTCTCACGGGCCCTCCGCACAGATACGCAGTATTTG.

The table lists this clonotype with a few counts. This rearrangement joins TRBV7-2 to TRBJ2-7; 7 positions match TRBD1. The J call is uncertain, as TRBJ2-5 better fits the DNA end. Germline V lookup: CDR1 SGHTA, CDR2 FQGNSA. The CDR3 sequence is 15 residues long. The CDR3 spells CASSLVGQNQETQYF. CDR3 in DNA: TGTGCCAGCAGCTTAGTGGGACAGAACCAAGAGACCCAGTACTTC.

CDR3 nucleotide sequence: TGTGCCAGCAGTTTGGGACGGCCTTCTTGGGATACGCAGTATTTT. It yields the protein CASSLGRPSWDTQYF. This rearrangement joins TRBV12-3 or TRBV12-4 to TRBJ2-3, with D perhaps assigned TRBD1 or TRBD2 (5 bases each). This CDR3 has 15 amino acids. Trimming pared 3 bases from V and 6 bases from J, leaving 16 bases between.

This clonotype was found a few times. The V call is TRBV7-6, the J call TRBJ2-3; 7 nucleotides match TRBD2. Germline V gene data show CDR1 as SGHVS and CDR2 as FNYEAQ. The CDR3 spans 16 residues. After removal of 7 bases from V and 3 bases from J, the junction contained 13 bases not matched to a gene. The CDR3 nucleotides read TGTGCCAGCAACAATAGCGGGCCGACAGATACAGATACGCAGTATTTT. Protein product: CASNNSGPTDTDTQYF.

The gene calls are TRBV5-1 and TRBJ2-2; D ambiguous. V lost 4 bases, J lost 5 bases, and 12 bases lay in between. CDR1 and CDR2 (germline): SGHRS, YFSETQ. CDR3 length: 14 amino acids. CDR3 sequence: CASSPQARTGELFF. Here the CDR3 DNA reads TGCGCCAGCAGCCCGCAGGCGAGGACCGGGGAGCTGTTTTTT.

The sample holds a few counts of this clonotype. The chain employs TRBV7-9 and TRBJ2-3; D unresolved. The CDR3 loop spans 12 amino acids. The germline V gene encodes CDR1 SEHNR and CDR2 FQNEAQ (reference sequence). V dropped 4 bases and J dropped 9 bases, with 11 bases sitting between them. CDR3 sequence reads: CASSSRGRTQYF. The CDR3 nucleotides are TGTGCCAGCAGCTCCCGTGGTAGGACGCAGTATTTT.

This sequence joins TRBV20-1 and TRBJ1-5; TRBD1 agrees at 7 bases. The V segment lost 3 bases and the J segment 4 bases; nucleotides outside the gene matches: 6. Germline V gene data show CDR1 as DFQATT and CDR2 as SNEGSKA (reference sequence). The CDR3 spans 14 residues. CDR3 in DNA: TGCAGTGCTAGGGACGTGACAGGGAATCAGCCCCAGCATTTT. It yields the protein CSARDVTGNQPQHF.

This chain connects TRBV5-6 to TRBJ2-7; TRBD2 is a possible D gene (6 bases). The germline V and J ends were trimmed by 1 base and 5 bases, with 13 bases remaining between them. In germline, CDR1 is SGHDT, CDR2 YYEEEE. CDR3 length equals 14 residues. The CDR3 is CASSLFVGEDEQYF. Here the CDR3 DNA reads TGTGCCAGCAGCTTGTTTGTCGGGGAGGACGAGCAGTACTTC.

The genes are TRBV29-1 and TRBJ1-1, with 10 bases lining up with TRBD1. Germline V gene lookup returns CDR1 SQVTM and CDR2 ANQGSEA. The CDR3 contains 14 residues. The V segment lost 6 bases and the J segment 4 bases; nucleotides outside the gene matches: 8. The CDR3 spells CSVETGTGVTEAFF. Here the CDR3 DNA reads TGCAGCGTCGAGACGGGGACAGGGGTCACTGAAGCTTTCTTT.

The chain is built from TRBV5-1 and TRBJ1-1, with TRBD1 matching over 7 bases. CDR1 is SGHRS, CDR2 YFSETQ, per germline. V gave up 4 bases and J gave up 3 bases; unmatched junction bases: 3. This CDR3 has 13 amino acids. The CDR3 DNA follows: TGCGCCAGCAGCCGGGACAGCTACACTGAAGCTTTCTTT. As protein: CASSRDSYTEAFF.

This clonotype was observed a few times. The chain couples TRBV29-1 to TRBJ1-1; 9 nucleotides agree with TRBD1. The germline V gene has CDR1 SQVTM and CDR2 ANQGSEA. The CDR3 runs to 13 residues. J lost 3 bases, V lost 5 bases, and 4 bases had no gene match. The CDR3 protein is CSVRGQGYTEAFF. CDR3 bases: TGCAGCGTTCGGGGACAGGGATACACTGAAGCTTTCTTT. The whole variable domain, remainder taken from reference TRBV29-1 and TRBJ1-1, is SAVISQKPSRDICQRGTSLTIQCQVDSQVTMMFWYRQQPGQSLTLIATANQGSEATYESGFVIDKFPISRPNLTFSTLTVSNMSPEDSSIYLCSVRGQGYTEAFFGQGTRLTVV.

This clonotype was seen a few times. This chain connects TRBV20-1 to TRBJ2-1; D may be TRBD1 or TRBD2 (5 bases each). The ends were cut back, 5 bases at V and 9 bases at J, with 17 bases in the middle. The CDR3 is 13 residues long. The germline V gene encodes CDR1 DFQATT and CDR2 SNEGSKA (reference sequence). CDR3: CSARTGAPTEQFF. In DNA, the CDR3 is TGCAGTGCTCGCACCGGGGCACCTACTGAGCAGTTCTTC.

This clonotype was seen repeatedly, ten times or more. The chain joins TRBV20-1 to TRBJ2-1, with 7 bases that match TRBD2. The CDR3 totals 14 residues. J gave up 4 bases and V 6 bases, and 9 bases lay outside the gene matches. Germline V gives CDR1 DFQATT, CDR2 SNEGSKA (reference sequence). CDR3 DNA sequence: TGCAGTGCCCCCGCGACTAGCCTGTACAATGAGCAGTTCTTC. Residues: CSAPATSLYNEQFF.

This chain's CDR3 is CATSDGSSYEQYF. In DNA, the CDR3 is TGTGCCACCAGTGACGGCAGCTCCTACGAGCAGTACTTC. V usage is TRBV24-1 and J usage is TRBJ2-7; D ambiguous. Looked up from germline, CDR1 is KGHDR and CDR2 is SFDVKD. The V gene lost 4 bases and the J gene lost 0 bases, with 6 bases spanning the gap. CDR3 length: 13 amino acids.

The sample holds a few counts of this clonotype. The chain recombines TRBV6-1 with TRBJ1-6; D gene unclear. Looked up from germline, CDR1 is MNHNS and CDR2 is SASEGT. V lost 1 base to trimming and J lost 15 bases, with 16 bases between them. The CDR3 is 14 residues long. DNA of the CDR3: TGTGCCAGCAGTGAAGAAAAACCCAGTCTTCGCCTCCACTTT. Amino acids: CASSEEKPSLRLHF.

As DNA, the CDR3 is TGCAGTGCTACGAGGGGGGTAGCGGACACCGGGGAGCTGTTTTTT. This translates into CSATRGVADTGELFF. The V call is TRBV20-1, the J call TRBJ2-2; D is possibly TRBD1 or TRBD2 (6 bases each). Trimming took off 4 bases at V and 3 bases at J, with 15 bases between the two ends. CDR1 and CDR2 (germline): DFQATT, SNEGSKA (reference sequence). The CDR3 consists of 15 residues.

This sequence joins TRBV27 and TRBJ2-5; tentatively, D is TRBD2 (6 bases). Trimming cost V 2 bases and J 5 bases, with 12 bases left between them. The CDR3 totals 14 residues. CDR1 is MNHEY and CDR2 is SMNVEV in the germline V gene (reference sequence). CDR3: CASSLGGMGETQYF. CDR3 sequence (DNA): TGTGCCAGCAGTTTAGGCGGGATGGGGGAGACCCAGTACTTC.

This clonotype was recorded a few times. This rearrangement joins TRBV6-1 to TRBJ2-4; possible D gene TRBD1, 6 bases. Trimming left V 7 bases short and J 4 bases short, with 8 bases between. The CDR3 totals 12 residues. Germline CDR1 MNHNS, CDR2 SASEGT. The CDR3 coding sequence is TGTGCCAGCAACGGACAGAAAAACATTCAGTACTTC. Residues: CASNGQKNIQYF.